The 25 T cell receptor beta chains below all came from one sample that was sequenced in a study of CD8+ T cells in alopecia areata. RNA, once extracted, was reverse transcribed into cDNA for use as the sequencing template. The data were produced by immunoSEQ multiplex PCR, yet TCRdb's version contains in-frame clones alone and is incomplete. The sample gives 140,000 to 150,000 clones, around 58% of which show up once; about 6% is in the top ten. Sequenced here: CD4+ T cells sorted from blood, sampled at week 0. These receptors were taken from a human donor with alopecia areata.

This clone has just a few counts. The chain links TRBV5-1 to TRBJ1-1; TRBD1 aligns across 7 bases. Germline CDR1 is SGHRS and CDR2 is YFSETQ. Trimming cost V 1 base and J 4 bases; bases outside gene matches: 4. The CDR3 extends over 14 amino acids. The CDR3 here is CASSLQGVVTEAFF. The CDR3 DNA sequence: TGCGCCAGCAGCTTGCAGGGGGTGGTCACTGAAGCTTTCTTT.

This clone was seen a few times. This chain links TRBV7-2 with TRBJ2-6; D is possibly TRBD1 (5 bases). Looked up from germline, CDR1 is SGHTA and CDR2 is FQGNSA. The CDR3 consists of 16 residues. V was trimmed by 1 base and J by 1 base, leaving 8 bases between them. The CDR3 protein is CASSLVKGSGANVLTF. DNA of the CDR3: TGTGCCAGCAGCTTAGTTAAGGGGTCTGGGGCCAACGTCCTGACTTTC.

V is TRBV10-3 and J is TRBJ2-5; unclear D gene. The CDR3 has 11 amino acids. Deletions cut 11 bases from V and 5 bases from J, with 12 bases between. Germline V lookup: CDR1 ENHRY, CDR2 SYGVKD. DNA for the CDR3: TGTGCCGCCGCCACCGTTGAGACCCAGTACTTC. It specifies CAAATVETQYF.

This clone showed up just once. The chain combines TRBV30 with TRBJ1-3, with D unclear. CDR1 is GTSNPN, CDR2 SVGIG, per germline (reference sequence). V lost 3 bases, J lost 0 bases, and 9 bases lay in between. CDR3 length: 14 amino acids. As DNA, the CDR3 is TGTGCCTGGAGCCGGGCAGACTCTGGAAACACCATATATTTT. Translation: CAWSRADSGNTIYF.

This chain links TRBV30 with TRBJ2-3; 8 bases line up with TRBD2. There are 14 residues in the CDR3. The V and J ends lost 2 bases and 3 bases, in that order; junction bases with no gene match: 4. Germline CDR1 is GTSNPN and CDR2 is SVGIG (reference sequence). CDR3 loop: CAWSRGGPTDTQYF. CDR3 bases: TGTGCCTGGAGTCGCGGGGGGCCGACAGATACGCAGTATTTT.

This chain connects TRBV6-1 to TRBJ2-6; 9 bases agree with TRBD1. V trimming: 4 bases; J trimming: 0 bases; junction bases outside the gene matches: 4. Germline V gene sequence: CDR1 MNHNS, CDR2 SASEGT. This CDR3 has 17 residues. CDR3 residues: CASSGTGARSGANVLTF. The CDR3 DNA reads as TGTGCCAGCAGTGGGACAGGGGCCCGCTCTGGGGCCAACGTCCTGACTTTC.

The genes are TRBV9 and TRBJ2-7; D is undetermined. The V end lost 0 bases, the J end lost 3 bases, and 10 bases lay between the germline ends. Germline loops: CDR1 SGDLS, CDR2 YYNGEE. There are 14 residues in the CDR3. The CDR3 DNA reads TGTGCCAGCAGCGTAGATGTCAAAGGCTACGAGCAGTACTTC. This encodes CASSVDVKGYEQYF.

This clone was recorded a few times. The rearrangement joins TRBV30 to TRBJ2-1, with TRBD1 as a possible D gene (6 bases). V dropped 3 bases and J dropped 11 bases, with 11 bases sitting between them. Germline CDR1 and CDR2: GTSNPN and SVGIG (reference sequence). The CDR3 covers 11 residues. The CDR3 loop is CAWSSGHKQFF. Here the CDR3 DNA reads TGTGCCTGGAGCTCGGGACACAAGCAGTTCTTC.

The chain recombines TRBV7-2 with TRBJ2-7, with 14 bases lining up with TRBD2. Germline trimming cut 0 bases from V and 4 bases from J; bases unmatched to any gene: 5. CDR1 and CDR2 from the germline V gene are SGHTA and FQGNSA. The CDR3 consists of 17 residues. The CDR3, as DNA: TGTGCCAGCAGCTTAGCCGGACTAGCGGGGGGCCAGTACGAGCAGTACTTC. Protein sequence: CASSLAGLAGGQYEQYF.

The chain has TRBV11-2 and TRBJ1-4, with D unclear. CDR1 and CDR2 from the germline V gene are SGHAT and FQNNGV. The CDR3 runs 15 residues. Trimming pared 5 bases from V and 4 bases from J, leaving 14 bases between. The chain's CDR3 is CASSRPGRNNEKLFF. The CDR3, as DNA: TGTGCCAGCAGCCGCCCAGGACGGAATAATGAAAAACTGTTTTTT.

This clone was counted a few times. The chain recombines TRBV4-1 with TRBJ1-1; D gene uncertain. The CDR3 contains 12 residues. CDR1 is MGHRA and CDR2 is YSYEKL in the germline V gene. Deletions cut 1 base from V and 4 bases from J, with 4 bases between. As DNA, the CDR3 is TGCGCCAGCAGCCAAGGGTCCACTGAAGCTTTCTTT. This codes for CASSQGSTEAFF.

CDR3 loop: CAWRYDRPNSEAFF. The CDR3 nucleotides are TGTGCCTGGAGATATGACAGACCTAACTCTGAAGCTTTCTTT. The chain employs TRBV30 and TRBJ1-1, with a possible D match to TRBD1 (5 bases). V lost 3 bases and J lost 6, with 17 bases in between. Germline CDR1 GTSNPN, CDR2 SVGIG (reference sequence). This CDR3 spans 14 amino acids.

As DNA, the CDR3 is TGCGCCAGCAGCCAAACCTCGGGACTTCTCACCGGGGAGCTGTTTTTT. Amino acid sequence: CASSQTSGLLTGELFF. The chain is built from TRBV4-3 and TRBJ2-2, with a weak D call TRBD2 (6 bases). Trimming removed 2 bases at V and 4 bases at J, with 14 bases between. Germline CDR1 reads LGHNA; CDR2 reads YSLEER. The CDR3 runs to 16 residues.

This clone is a singleton in its sample. The genes are TRBV11-2 and TRBJ2-5; D remains ambiguous. The CDR3 totals 13 residues. Germline CDR1 is SGHAT and CDR2 is FQNNGV. Trimming took off 3 bases at V and 2 bases at J, with 7 bases between the two ends. CDR3 amino acids: CASSLGRQETQYF. DNA of the CDR3: TGTGCCAGCAGCTTGGGCAGGCAAGAGACCCAGTACTTC.

The count of this clone is one. The chain uses TRBV4-3 and TRBJ2-5; 7 bases map to TRBD2. The CDR3 runs 17 residues. The V segment lost 2 bases and the J segment 2 bases; nucleotides outside the gene matches: 11. Germline V gene sequence: CDR1 LGHNA, CDR2 YSLEER. The CDR3 spells CASSQTLPGSGQETQYF. Written as DNA, the CDR3 is TGCGCCAGCAGCCAAACCCTCCCCGGTAGCGGGCAAGAGACCCAGTACTTC.

This clone occurred a few times. The V gene is TRBV5-4, the J gene TRBJ2-5; D is tentatively TRBD1 or TRBD2 (5 bases each). The V gene lost 4 bases and the J gene lost 1 base, with 11 bases spanning the gap. The V gene's germline CDR1 is SGHNT and CDR2 YYREEE (reference sequence). The CDR3 spans 14 residues. The CDR3 loop reads CASSTGRSQETQYF. CDR3 bases: TGTGCCAGCAGCACGGGACGGAGCCAAGAGACCCAGTACTTC.

This clone was counted only a few times. The chain joins TRBV5-1 to TRBJ2-4, with D perhaps assigned TRBD1 or TRBD2 (5 bases each). The CDR3 consists of 13 residues. CDR1 is SGHRS, CDR2 YFSETQ, per germline. Trimming shortened V by 4 bases and J by 10 bases, and 15 bases separated the two germline ends. The CDR3 reads CASSTGTGDIQYF. The CDR3 DNA reads as TGCGCCAGCAGCACCGGGACCGGGGATATTCAGTACTTC.

CDR3 coding DNA: TGTGCCAGCTCCTGGGCTGCTGGGGAGACCCAGTACTTC. It is translated as CASSWAAGETQYF. The chain links TRBV11-3 to TRBJ2-5; no reliable D call. The ends were cut back, 8 bases at V and 5 bases at J, with 15 bases in the middle. Germline V CDR1 and CDR2: SGHNT, YENEEA. The length of the CDR3 is 13 residues. Combining the CDR3 with reference TRBV11-3 and TRBJ2-5 gives the whole variable domain EAGVVQSPRYKIIEKKQPVAFWCNPISGHNTLYWYLQNLGQGPELLIRYENEEAVDDSQLPKDRFSAERLKGVDSTLKIQPAELGDSAVYLCASSWAAGETQYFGPGTRLLVL.

This chain joins TRBV29-1 and TRBJ1-1, with a tentative D call TRBD1 (6 bases). V lost 4 bases, J lost 2 bases, and 11 bases lay in between. CDR3 length equals 13 residues. Germline CDR1 SQVTM, CDR2 ANQGSEA. The CDR3 sequence is CSVGRGFNTEAFF. Here the CDR3 DNA reads TGCAGCGTTGGGAGGGGGTTTAACACTGAAGCTTTCTTT.

The chain combines TRBV27 with TRBJ1-2, with a possible D match to TRBD1 (6 bases). The CDR3 is 14 amino acids. Trimming stripped 2 bases from V and 7 bases from J, with 14 bases between. From germline, CDR1 is MNHEY and CDR2 SMNVEV (reference sequence). CDR3 nucleotide sequence: TGTGCCAGCAGTTTACGGAGGTTGACAGGTGGCTACACCTTC. Its translation is CASSLRRLTGGYTF.

The CDR3 here is CASSDTWENTIYF. CDR3 sequence (DNA): TGTGCCAGCAGCGATACCTGGGAAAACACCATATATTTT. This chain joins TRBV25-1 and TRBJ1-3; D gene uncertain. Germline assignment: CDR1 MGHDK and CDR2 SYGVNS. Trimming removed 6 bases at V and 6 bases at J, with 12 bases between. The CDR3 spans 13 residues.

There are a few counts of this clone. The chain employs TRBV29-1 and TRBJ2-5; tentatively, D is TRBD1 (5 bases). Gene TRBJ2-7 matches the end of the DNA better, so the J call may be wrong. Germline V lookup: CDR1 SQVTM, CDR2 ANQGSEA. This CDR3 region has 13 residues. CDR3 loop: CSIRADNSYEQYF. The CDR3 DNA reads as TGCAGCATCCGGGCGGACAACTCCTACGAGCAGTACTTC.

CDR3 residues: CASSQTTSTDTQYF. For the CDR3, the DNA is TGTGCCAGCTCGCAAACTACTAGCACAGATACGCAGTATTTT. The genes are TRBV18 and TRBJ2-3; no clear D. This CDR3 has 14 amino acids. Germline V gene sequence: CDR1 KGHSH, CDR2 LQKENI. V lost 6 bases, J lost 0 bases, and 10 bases lay in between. The whole variable domain, filled in from reference TRBV18 and TRBJ2-3, reads NAGVMQNPRHLVRRRGQEARLRCSPMKGHSHVYWYRQLPEEGLKFMVYLQKENIIDESGMPKERFSAEFPKEGPSILRIQQVVRGDSAAYFCASSQTTSTDTQYFGPGTRLTVL.

This clone was detected only once. This chain joins TRBV7-3 and TRBJ2-2, with D perhaps TRBD1 (6 bases). V lost 1 base and J 2 bases, leaving 11 bases between the germline ends. Germline loops: CDR1 SGHTA, CDR2 FQGTGA. The CDR3 has 16 residues. CDR3 sequence reads: CASSLNFRGNTGELFF. CDR3 in DNA: TGTGCCAGCAGCTTAAATTTCAGGGGCAACACCGGGGAGCTGTTTTTT.

The table lists this clone with a count of one. The chain employs TRBV14 and TRBJ1-5; D unresolved. The V and J ends lost 2 bases and 2 bases respectively, with 4 bases between them. The CDR3 runs to 13 residues. Germline CDR1 SGHDN, CDR2 FVKESK. CDR3 bases: TGTGCCAGCAGCCAATCAGGCAATCAGCCCCAGCATTTT. It is translated as CASSQSGNQPQHF.